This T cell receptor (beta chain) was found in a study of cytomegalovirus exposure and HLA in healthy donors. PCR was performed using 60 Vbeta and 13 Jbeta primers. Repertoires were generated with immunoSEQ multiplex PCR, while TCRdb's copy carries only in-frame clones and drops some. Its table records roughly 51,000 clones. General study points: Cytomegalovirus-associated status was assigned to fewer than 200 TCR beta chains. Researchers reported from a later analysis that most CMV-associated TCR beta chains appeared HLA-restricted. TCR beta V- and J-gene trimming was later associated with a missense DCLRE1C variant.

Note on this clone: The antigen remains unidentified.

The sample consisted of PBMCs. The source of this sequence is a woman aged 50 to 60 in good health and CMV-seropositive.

In nucleotides, the CDR3 is TGTGCCAGCAGCGTATGGGGACAGGGAAATTCACCCCTCCACTTT. As protein: CASSVWGQGNSPLHF. The V and J genes are TRBV9 and TRBJ1-6; the match to TRBD1 covers 9 bases. The CDR3 spans 15 residues. The J segment lost 7 bases and the V segment lost 1 base, leaving 3 bases of the junction unmatched. The germline V gene has CDR1 SGDLS and CDR2 YYNGEE.